This T cell receptor beta chain is from a study of cytotoxic CD8 clonotypes in ibrutinib-treated CLL. About the research overall: Responses: approximately 25 partial, 2 complete; after median roughly 63 months, about 15 stayed remitted, around twelve progressed.

Assay: immunoSEQ multiplex PCR; the TCRdb copy retains only in-frame clones and omits some. The sample shows hundreds of thousands of clones, just over 70% of them seen only once. The CDR3 has 13 residues. The ends lost 8 bases at V and 4 bases at J; junction bases unmatched: 7. Germline V lookup: CDR1 SGHAT, CDR2 FQNNGV. The receptor was derived from a human donor with chronic lymphocytic leukemia. V usage is TRBV11-2 and J usage is TRBJ1-2; 7 bases agree with TRBD1. Sequenced here: PBMCs, sampled after 12 months of ibrutinib treatment. The CDR3 protein is CASGGQFFYGYTF. CDR3 nucleotide sequence: TGTGCCAGCGGGGGACAGTTCTTCTATGGCTACACCTTC.